This T cell receptor beta chain was found in a study of OX40 agonist ivuxolimab in advanced cancers. Turning to the study itself: Cancers in dose escalation were hepatocellular, melanoma, renal cell and head and neck.

Broader study findings: On average, a greater number of expanded clones characterised CD8+ T cells relative to CD4+.

The germline CDR1 and CDR2 sequences are SGHRS and YFSETQ. Trimming cost V 1 base and J 0 bases, with 7 bases left between them. The CDR3 covers 14 residues. Here immunoSEQ multiplex PCR was the method, and the copy in TCRdb shows in-frame clones only, minus some. Of around 38,000 clones listed, roughly 90% are singletons. Notes on this clone: What it binds is not known.

The starting material was CD4+ or CD8+ T cells sorted from blood, obtained in a trial of the OX40 agonist ivuxolimab. The chain has TRBV5-1 and TRBJ1-2, with D unclear. This clonotype was obtained from an adult with an advanced solid tumor such as melanoma, head and neck, liver or kidney cancer. The DNA of the CDR3 is TGCGCCAGCAGCTTGTCCGCAGCTAACTATGGCTACACCTTC. Its translation is CASSLSAANYGYTF.